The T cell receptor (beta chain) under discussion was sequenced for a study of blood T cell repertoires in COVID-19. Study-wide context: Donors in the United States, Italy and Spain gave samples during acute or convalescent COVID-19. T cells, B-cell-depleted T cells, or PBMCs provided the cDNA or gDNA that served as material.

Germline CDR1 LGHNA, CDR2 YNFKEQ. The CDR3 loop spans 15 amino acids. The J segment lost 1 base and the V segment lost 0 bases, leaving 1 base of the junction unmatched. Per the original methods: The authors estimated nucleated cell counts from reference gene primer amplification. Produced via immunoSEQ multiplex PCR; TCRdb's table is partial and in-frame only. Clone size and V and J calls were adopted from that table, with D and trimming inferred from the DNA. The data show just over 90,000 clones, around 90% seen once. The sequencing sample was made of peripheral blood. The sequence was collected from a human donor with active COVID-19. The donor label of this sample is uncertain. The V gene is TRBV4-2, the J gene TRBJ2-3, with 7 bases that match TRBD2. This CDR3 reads CASSQDAGGTDTQYF. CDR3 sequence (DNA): TGTGCCAGCAGCCAAGATGCGGGGGGCACAGATACGCAGTATTTT.